Each of the 21 T cell receptor beta chains below was sequenced from the same sample in a study of shared clonotypes between healthy human individuals. The method was immunoSEQ multiplex PCR; TCRdb's version includes in-frame clones alone and lacks a portion of them. The sample yields approximately 530,000 clones, around 96% seen once. Sequencing input: naive CD4+ T cells sorted from blood. Noted subset: CD45RA+ positively selected. These receptors originate from a woman aged 30 to 39 in good health.

The chain couples TRBV2 to TRBJ2-5; perhaps TRBD2 as D (6 bases). Trimming shortened V by 8 bases and J by 3 bases, and 16 bases separated the two germline ends. The CDR3 covers 14 residues. Germline values: CDR1 SNHLY, CDR2 FYNNEI. The CDR3 DNA reads TGTGCCAGCGGGGGGACTCCCGTGGAAGAGACCCAGTACTTC. This gives the protein CASGGTPVEETQYF.

The rearrangement links TRBV5-6 to TRBJ2-7; TRBD2 matches 7 bases. The CDR3 consists of 17 residues. The ends lost 4 bases at V and 2 bases at J; junction bases unmatched: 15. Germline V gene lookup returns CDR1 SGHDT and CDR2 YYEEEE. The CDR3 sequence: CASSDGGTTLYPYEQYF. The CDR3 DNA reads TGTGCCAGCAGCGATGGAGGGACTACGCTCTATCCCTACGAGCAGTACTTC.

This clone turned up a few times. The chain carries TRBV7-9 and TRBJ2-7; tentative D call: TRBD2 (6 bases). V was shortened by 3 bases and J by 0 bases, with 12 bases between the two germline ends. The CDR3 length is 15 residues. The germline CDR1 and CDR2 sequences are SEHNR and FQNEAQ (reference sequence). The CDR3 sequence: CASSFGGMSSYEQYF. The CDR3 DNA sequence: TGTGCCAGCAGCTTTGGCGGGATGAGCTCCTACGAGCAGTACTTC.

The rearrangement uses TRBV28 and TRBJ2-1; TRBD2 aligns across 11 bases. With 2 bases clipped from V and 4 bases from J, the junction kept 4 bases outside the gene matches. Per the germline V gene, CDR1 is MDHEN and CDR2 is SYDVKM. The CDR3 has 16 residues. CDR3 coding DNA: TGTGCCAGCAGTTTAGCGGGACTAGCGGTTTACAATGAGCAGTTCTTC. It yields the protein CASSLAGLAVYNEQFF.

This clone has just a few counts. This chain joins TRBV2 and TRBJ1-5; maybe TRBD1 (6 bases). V lost 8 bases to trimming and J lost 3 bases, with 14 bases between them. The CDR3 runs 14 residues. The germline gives CDR1 SNHLY, CDR2 FYNNEI. Written as DNA, the CDR3 is TGTGCCAGCGGACCTAGGGGGTACAATCAGCCCCAGCATTTT. Amino acids: CASGPRGYNQPQHF.

This clone appeared once. This rearrangement joins TRBV30 to TRBJ2-5; perhaps TRBD2 as D (6 bases). In germline, CDR1 is GTSNPN, CDR2 SVGIG (reference sequence). The CDR3 has 12 amino acids. With 0 bases removed from V and 11 bases from J, the gap between germline ends came to 13 bases. The DNA for the CDR3 is TGTGCCTGGAGTGTACGGGGACGGGAGCAGTACTTC. Translating it yields CAWSVRGREQYF.

The V gene is TRBV11-2, the J gene TRBJ2-3, with 7 bases aligning to TRBD2. This CDR3 has 16 amino acids. The trim removed 0 bases at V and 7 bases at J, leaving 10 bases unmatched. Germline V gene lookup returns CDR1 SGHAT and CDR2 FQNNGV. The CDR3 reads CASSLDRREGVNTQYF. For the CDR3, the DNA is TGTGCCAGCAGCTTAGATCGGAGGGAGGGAGTCAATACGCAGTATTTT.

This chain links TRBV29-1 with TRBJ1-2, with 10 bases lining up with TRBD1. CDR3 length: 15 residues. Germline CDR1 SQVTM, CDR2 ANQGSEA. V dropped 5 bases and J dropped 4; count of bases not matched to a gene: 10. CDR3 DNA: TGCAGCGTTAGGGGATCCGGGACAGGGGCCTATGGCTACACCTTC. Its protein is CSVRGSGTGAYGYTF.

The rearrangement joins TRBV5-6 to TRBJ1-4; TRBD1 might be the D (5 bases). The CDR3 is 16 amino acids. Germline V CDR1 and CDR2: SGHDT, YYEEEE. V was pared by 5 bases and J by 0 bases, with 14 bases between. CDR3 DNA sequence: TGTGCCAGCAGACCGGGACCCGGGGCAACTAATGAAAAACTGTTTTTT. Protein: CASRPGPGATNEKLFF. Filled out from reference TRBV5-6 and TRBJ1-4, the complete variable domain reads DAGVTQSPTHLIKTRGQQVTLRCSPKSGHDTVSWYQQALGQGPQFIFQYYEEEERQRGNFPDRFSGHQFPNYSSELNVNALLLGDSALYLCASRPGPGATNEKLFFGSGTQLSVL.

This clone showed up just once. The chain links TRBV5-1 to TRBJ2-5; D is unresolved. With 1 base removed from V and 1 base from J, the gap between germline ends came to 8 bases. CDR3 size: 14 residues. From germline, CDR1 is SGHRS and CDR2 YFSETQ. The CDR3 protein is CASSLYRSQETQYF. In nucleotides, the CDR3 is TGCGCCAGCAGCTTGTATAGGTCCCAAGAGACCCAGTACTTC.

The J gene is TRBJ2-7, the V gene TRBV4-1; 10 bases fit TRBD2. The germline V gene has CDR1 MGHRA and CDR2 YSYEKL. This CDR3 has 16 amino acids. The J segment lost 3 bases and the V segment lost 1 base, leaving 6 bases of the junction unmatched. CDR3 sequence (DNA): TGCGCCAGCAGCCAAGTTAGTAGCGGGAGGATCTACGAGCAGTACTTC. As protein: CASSQVSSGRIYEQYF.

The CDR3 loop reads CASSLGTGEGEAFF. The CDR3 region has the DNA TGTGCCAGCAGTTTGGGAACAGGGGAGGGGGAAGCTTTCTTT. The V gene is TRBV6-1, the J gene TRBJ1-1; 7 nucleotides agree with TRBD1. This CDR3 region has 14 residues. V was clipped by 5 bases and J by 8 bases; unmatched bases: 11. CDR1 and CDR2 (germline): MNHNS, SASEGT.

The chain links TRBV6-1 to TRBJ2-7; TRBD1 matches 8 bases. Germline values: CDR1 MNHNS, CDR2 SASEGT. The CDR3 extends over 14 amino acids. Losses at the gene ends were 6 bases for V and 1 base for J; bases not matched to a gene: 5. DNA of the CDR3: TGTGCCAGCAGATCGAGGACAGGGTCCTACGAGCAGTACTTC. Residues: CASRSRTGSYEQYF.

The V call is TRBV12-5, the J call TRBJ1-5; 7 bases agree with TRBD1. The ends lost 3 bases at V and 4 bases at J; junction bases unmatched: 6. The length of the CDR3 is 15 residues. The germline CDR1 and CDR2 sequences are LGHNT and FRNRAP. DNA for the CDR3: TGTGCTAGTGGTTTTGGTCCACAGGGGAATCAGCCCCAGCATTTT. Its protein product is CASGFGPQGNQPQHF.

The chain joins TRBV4-1 to TRBJ1-2; 7 bases line up with TRBD1. CDR3 length equals 18 residues. The germline V gene has CDR1 MGHRA and CDR2 YSYEKL. Trimming cost V 1 base and J 6 bases; bases outside gene matches: 17. CDR3 sequence: CASSQGGHGQAGVNGYTF. In DNA form, the CDR3 reads TGCGCCAGCAGCCAAGGAGGTCATGGACAGGCGGGTGTGAATGGCTACACCTTC.

V and J are TRBV7-9 and TRBJ2-7, with 8 bases identical to TRBD1. Trimming at V came to 4 bases and at J to 4 bases, leaving 9 bases not matched to a gene. Germline CDR1 reads SEHNR; CDR2 reads FQNEAQ (reference sequence). This CDR3 is 15 amino acids long. CDR3 nucleotide sequence: TGTGCCAGCAGCTCAAAAACAGGGGGTGGGTACGAGCAGTACTTC. The encoded protein is CASSSKTGGGYEQYF.

V and J are TRBV2 and TRBJ2-7; TRBD2 might be the D (6 bases). The CDR3 spans 16 residues. CDR1 is SNHLY and CDR2 is FYNNEI in the germline V gene. Trimming removed 1 base at V and 0 bases at J, with 13 bases between. The CDR3 region has the DNA TGTGCCAGCAGTGAAGAAGGAGCGGGTAACTCCTACGAGCAGTACTTC. Its protein product is CASSEEGAGNSYEQYF.

The V gene is TRBV28, the J gene TRBJ1-2; D remains ambiguous. Looked up from germline, CDR1 is MDHEN and CDR2 is SYDVKM. The CDR3 consists of 16 residues. Trimming pared 7 bases from V and 0 bases from J, leaving 18 bases between. The CDR3 DNA reads as TGTGCCAGCACAAGAAGAGAAAGAAAAGCTAACTATGGCTACACCTTC. It specifies CASTRRERKANYGYTF.

The chain carries TRBV4-1 and TRBJ1-3, with D perhaps matching TRBD1 (6 bases). Trimming removed 0 bases from V and 4 bases from J, with 16 bases in between. CDR3 length equals 17 residues. CDR1 is MGHRA, CDR2 YSYEKL, per germline. Written as DNA, the CDR3 is TGCGCCAGCAGCCAAGATCGGGGGCCGACCTTAGGAAACACCATATATTTT. This encodes CASSQDRGPTLGNTIYF.

The J gene is TRBJ2-7, the V gene TRBV27, with D possibly TRBD1 on 5 matching bases. Germline V CDR1 and CDR2: MNHEY, SMNVEV (reference sequence). The CDR3 contains 11 residues. Trimming cost V 7 bases and J 3 bases, with 7 bases left between them. CDR3 sequence reads: CASKDNYEQYF. The CDR3 DNA sequence: TGTGCCAGCAAGGACAACTACGAGCAGTACTTC.

The CDR3 coding sequence is TGTGCCAGCAGCCCCGAGAAAGGCGGGACTGAAGCTTTCTTT. This codes for CASSPEKGGTEAFF. V is TRBV6-5 and J is TRBJ1-1, with D hard to call. This CDR3 comprises 14 residues. The V end lost 6 bases, the J end lost 5 bases, and 16 bases lay between the germline ends. In germline, CDR1 is MNHEY, CDR2 SVGAGI.